This passage covers 27 T cell receptor beta chains from one sample sequenced in a study of technical replicates of blood from several donors. Profiled with immunoSEQ multiplex PCR; TCRdb holds only in-frame clones, not every one. The sample holds around 65,000 clones, about 90% seen once. Sequencing was done on a sample of PBMCs. The source of these receptors is a human donor in good health. Some clones in this sample may be carry-over from other donors' samples.

The table lists this clone with a count of one. V is TRBV19 and J is TRBJ1-5; no clear D. V dropped 2 bases and J dropped 5 bases, with 4 bases sitting between them. The V gene's germline CDR1 is LNHDA and CDR2 SQIVND (reference sequence). The CDR3 is made up of 12 amino acids. This CDR3 reads CASSIPYQPQHF. The CDR3 region has the DNA TGTGCCAGTAGTATACCATATCAGCCCCAGCATTTT.

The rearrangement uses TRBV6-1 and TRBJ2-3; TRBD1 agrees at 11 bases. Germline loops: CDR1 MNHNS, CDR2 SASEGT. This CDR3 region has 18 residues. The ends lost 4 bases at V and 4 bases at J; junction bases unmatched: 13. The CDR3 coding sequence is TGTGCCAGCAGTGTATCAACAAGGACAGGGGGCCAGGCAGATACGCAGTATTTT. It encodes CASSVSTRTGGQADTQYF.

This chain uses TRBV4-1 with TRBJ1-2; D unresolved. Germline-derived CDR1 and CDR2 are MGHRA and YSYEKL. The CDR3 runs to 15 residues. V lost 7 bases and J 0 bases, leaving 15 bases between the germline ends. The CDR3 DNA is TGCGCCAGCAAGATTTGGGCCGCAACTAACTATGGCTACACCTTC. Its translation is CASKIWAATNYGYTF.

The V gene is TRBV19, the J gene TRBJ1-6, with 7 bases identical to TRBD1. The CDR3 is made up of 14 amino acids. V dropped 3 bases and J dropped 8; count of bases not matched to a gene: 4. Germline V gives CDR1 LNHDA, CDR2 SQIVND (reference sequence). As DNA, the CDR3 is TGTGCCAGTAGTATCGCAGGGGGGTATTCACCCCTCCACTTT. Amino acids: CASSIAGGYSPLHF.

This clone showed up many times. CDR3 nucleotide sequence: TGCAGCGCTAGACCCGGGGGCACTGAAGCTTTCTTT. This codes for CSARPGGTEAFF. V usage is TRBV29-1 and J usage is TRBJ1-1; the D gene is possibly TRBD1 (5 bases). The germline V gene has CDR1 SQVTM and CDR2 ANQGSEA. V lost 7 bases to trimming and J lost 4 bases, with 13 bases between them. The CDR3 loop spans 12 amino acids.

This rearrangement joins TRBV4-3 to TRBJ2-1; 15 bases agree with TRBD2. V gave up 2 bases and J gave up 0 bases; unmatched junction bases: 8. CDR1 is LGHNA and CDR2 is YSLEER in the germline V gene. The CDR3 covers 20 residues. The CDR3 is CASSQIWTSGGASSYNEQFF. In nucleotides, the CDR3 is TGCGCCAGCAGCCAAATATGGACTAGCGGGGGGGCTAGCTCCTACAATGAGCAGTTCTTC.

V is TRBV29-1 and J is TRBJ2-3; 13 bases map to TRBD2. The V segment lost 7 bases and the J segment 1 base; nucleotides outside the gene matches: 11. CDR1 SQVTM and CDR2 ANQGSEA come from the germline V gene. The CDR3 loop spans 17 amino acids. In DNA, the CDR3 is TGCAGCGCCCAGGGCGGACTAGCGGGGGTGCGCACAGATACGCAGTATTTT. Protein: CSAQGGLAGVRTDTQYF.

In DNA, the CDR3 is TGTGCCAGCAGTTGGGAGGGACAAGTTTCCTATGGCTACACCTTC. This translates into CASSWEGQVSYGYTF. The rearrangement links TRBV2 to TRBJ1-2, with TRBD1 as a possible D gene (6 bases). V was shortened by 5 bases and J by 4 bases, with 17 bases between the two germline ends. The CDR3 is made up of 15 amino acids. Germline lookup yields CDR1 SNHLY and CDR2 FYNNEI.

In this sample, this clone turned up a few times. This rearrangement joins TRBV5-1 to TRBJ2-7; the match to TRBD2 covers 11 bases. Trimming removed 6 bases from V and 7 bases from J; junction bases left unmatched: 12. The CDR3 loop spans 15 amino acids. Per the germline V gene, CDR1 is SGHRS and CDR2 is YFSETQ. The CDR3 here is CASTTTSGKALEQYF. The CDR3 bases are TGCGCCAGCACCACGACTAGCGGGAAGGCTCTTGAGCAGTACTTC.

The chain links TRBV2 to TRBJ2-1; D possibly corresponds to TRBD2 (5 bases). This CDR3 region has 14 residues. The V end was cut by 7 bases, the J end by 6 bases, with 16 bases between. In germline, CDR1 is SNHLY, CDR2 FYNNEI. CDR3 in amino acids: CASIEGVGINEQFF. The CDR3 DNA follows: TGTGCCAGCATAGAGGGCGTAGGTATCAATGAGCAGTTCTTC.

This chain links TRBV4-3 with TRBJ1-6, with D possibly being TRBD1 (5 bases). The germline gives CDR1 LGHNA, CDR2 YSLEER. The CDR3 is 14 residues long. Trimming took 5 bases from V and 9 from J, leaving 14 bases between them. DNA for the CDR3: TGCGCCAGCAGCGGGGTAGGACAAAGTTCACCCCTCCACTTT. Amino acids: CASSGVGQSSPLHF.

The rearrangement joins TRBV19 to TRBJ1-5; a possible D gene is TRBD1 (5 bases). The CDR3 extends over 15 amino acids. Germline-derived CDR1 and CDR2 are LNHDA and SQIVND (reference sequence). Trimming shortened V by 1 base and J by 0 bases, and 7 bases separated the two germline ends. The CDR3 DNA reads as TGTGCCAGTAGTATAGGGAGGGGTAGCAATCAGCCCCAGCATTTT. Translating gives CASSIGRGSNQPQHF.

This sequence joins TRBV7-9 and TRBJ1-1, with TRBD1 matching over 11 bases. This CDR3 comprises 15 residues. Looked up from germline, CDR1 is SEHNR and CDR2 is FQNEAQ (reference sequence). V was pared by 5 bases and J by 5 bases, with 7 bases of the junction left unmatched. The CDR3 reads CASSVGQGARTEAFF. The CDR3 coding sequence is TGTGCCAGCAGCGTAGGACAGGGGGCGAGGACTGAAGCTTTCTTT.

The chain employs TRBV4-1 and TRBJ1-1; the match to TRBD1 covers 8 bases. This CDR3 contains 15 residues. Germline V gene lookup returns CDR1 MGHRA and CDR2 YSYEKL. V dropped 3 bases and J dropped 2; count of bases not matched to a gene: 5. CDR3 in DNA: TGCGCCAGCAGCCAGTATCAGGGGGCCAACACTGAAGCTTTCTTT. Its translation is CASSQYQGANTEAFF.

The rearrangement uses TRBV19 and TRBJ1-2, with a possible D match to TRBD1 (6 bases). The CDR3 is 12 amino acids. Looked up from germline, CDR1 is LNHDA and CDR2 is SQIVND (reference sequence). V dropped 5 bases and J dropped 7 bases, with 11 bases sitting between them. The CDR3 region is CASSAGGPGYTF. The CDR3 region has the DNA TGTGCCAGTAGTGCGGGGGGCCCTGGCTACACCTTC.

The CDR3 DNA sequence: TGTGCCAGCAGCTTAGTTAGCGGGGGGGCCGGGGAGACCCAGTACTTC. Its translation: CASSLVSGGAGETQYF. V is TRBV7-2 and J is TRBJ2-5, with TRBD2 identical over 11 bases. Germline V gene data show CDR1 as SGHTA and CDR2 as FQGNSA. This CDR3 region has 16 residues. V was clipped by 1 base and J by 5 bases; unmatched bases: 6. The full variable domain, its missing parts supplied by reference TRBV7-2 and TRBJ2-5, is GAGVSQSPSNKVTEKGKDVELRCDPISGHTALYWYRQSLGQGLEFLIYFQGNSAPDKSGLPSDRFSAERTGGSVSTLTIQRTQQEDSAVYLCASSLVSGGAGETQYFGPGTRLLVL.

The genes are TRBV4-2 and TRBJ2-2; D is ambiguous. The V gene's germline CDR1 is LGHNA and CDR2 YNFKEQ. The CDR3 has 12 amino acids. The V end lost 5 bases, the J end lost 3 bases, and 4 bases lay between the germline ends. CDR3 in DNA: TGTGCCAGCAGCTCCTACACCGGGGAGCTGTTTTTT. It translates to CASSSYTGELFF.

The rearrangement links TRBV6-1 to TRBJ2-3; 12 bases match TRBD2. The CDR3 totals 15 residues. With V trimmed by 9 bases and J by 5 bases, 9 bases remained unmatched. Germline CDR1 reads MNHNS; CDR2 reads SASEGT. DNA of the CDR3: TGTGCCAGTATGCGACTAGCGGGGGATCAAGATACGCAGTATTTT. Translated, it gives CASMRLAGDQDTQYF.

The chain carries TRBV18 and TRBJ1-1; a possible D gene is TRBD1 (5 bases). The V end was cut by 3 bases, the J end by 6 bases, with 11 bases between. The CDR3 is 13 amino acids. Germline V gene lookup returns CDR1 KGHSH and CDR2 LQKENI. The DNA of the CDR3 is TGTGCCAGCTCACCGGGGGGGACCCCTGAAGCTTTCTTT. Translating gives CASSPGGTPEAFF.

The chain is built from TRBV9 and TRBJ2-2; TRBD2 is a possible D gene (5 bases). V lost 4 bases and J 7 bases, leaving 11 bases between the germline ends. CDR3 length: 13 amino acids. Germline values: CDR1 SGDLS, CDR2 YYNGEE. The CDR3 region is CASSSWTLGELFF. The CDR3 DNA reads TGTGCCAGCAGCAGCTGGACTCTCGGGGAGCTGTTTTTT.

The chain recombines TRBV7-3 with TRBJ2-1; 7 bases agree with TRBD2. The junction had 13 bases not matched to a gene; V was cut back by 5 bases and J by 9 bases. Germline lookup yields CDR1 SGHTA and CDR2 FQGTGA. The CDR3 covers 15 residues. In DNA form, the CDR3 reads TGTGCCAGCAGCCAAGTCCAAGCGGGGAGTCGTGAGCAGTTCTTC. Translation: CASSQVQAGSREQFF.

This clone is a singleton in its sample. The chain uses TRBV9 and TRBJ1-2, with a possible D match to TRBD1 (6 bases). With 0 bases removed from V and 4 bases from J, the gap between germline ends came to 10 bases. CDR3 size: 14 residues. CDR1 and CDR2 (germline): SGDLS, YYNGEE. CDR3 residues: CASSVATGSYGYTF. In DNA form, the CDR3 reads TGTGCCAGCAGCGTAGCTACAGGGTCCTATGGCTACACCTTC.

The V gene is TRBV2, the J gene TRBJ1-1; D remains ambiguous. The CDR3 length is 14 residues. Germline values: CDR1 SNHLY, CDR2 FYNNEI. Trimming left V 4 bases short and J 1 base short, with 10 bases between. The CDR3 loop reads CASSGWQKNTEAFF. The CDR3, as DNA: TGTGCCAGCAGTGGTTGGCAGAAGAACACTGAAGCTTTCTTT.

The J gene is TRBJ1-2, the V gene TRBV6-5; D not resolved. This CDR3 is 13 amino acids long. Trimming took 6 bases from V and 8 from J, leaving 16 bases between them. Looked up from germline, CDR1 is MNHEY and CDR2 is SVGAGI. This CDR3 reads CASSSMVRGGYTF. In DNA, the CDR3 is TGTGCCAGCAGCAGCATGGTCCGGGGAGGCTACACCTTC.

The rearrangement links TRBV12-5 to TRBJ2-5; TRBD1 might be the D (6 bases). The V end was cut by 4 bases, the J end by 7 bases, with 13 bases between. Germline assignment: CDR1 LGHNT and CDR2 FRNRAP. The CDR3 has 13 residues. The CDR3 nucleotides are TGTGCTAGTGGTTCCGACAGGATGGGGACCCAGTACTTC. Translating gives CASGSDRMGTQYF. Complete variable domain (other parts from reference TRBV12-5 and TRBJ2-5): DARVTQTPRHKVTEMGQEVTMRCQPILGHNTVFWYRQTMMQGLELLAYFRNRAPLDDSGMPKDRFSAEMPDATLATLKIQPSEPRDSAVYFCASGSDRMGTQYFGPGTRLLVL.

This clone was recorded a few times. The gene calls are TRBV29-1 and TRBJ2-1; 14 nucleotides align to TRBD2. CDR1 and CDR2 from the germline V gene are SQVTM and ANQGSEA. V lost 7 bases and J lost 13; bases outside the gene matches: 9. The CDR3 sequence is 13 residues long. The CDR3 DNA reads as TGCAGCGCTCCGGGACTAGCGGGAGTGATACAGTTCTTC. Its protein is CSAPGLAGVIQFF.

The V call is TRBV7-9, the J call TRBJ2-7; D perhaps matches TRBD2 (5 bases). Germline values: CDR1 SEHNR, CDR2 FQNEAQ (reference sequence). The V and J ends lost 3 bases and 2 bases respectively, with 11 bases between them. CDR3 length: 14 amino acids. CDR3 sequence reads: CASSFGSATYEQYF. The DNA for the CDR3 is TGTGCCAGCAGCTTCGGTAGCGCTACCTACGAGCAGTACTTC.